These T cell receptor beta chains were read from a single sample in a study of T cell changes during pregnancy in multiple sclerosis. Measured with immunoSEQ multiplex PCR; TCRdb has only the in-frame clones, and not every one. The sample contains approximately 68,000 clones, around 91% of which appear only once. Sequenced here: peripheral blood, sampled in the third trimester of pregnancy. The receptors originated from a female donor in good health, enrolled as a control in a pregnancy study. CDR3s include the opening cysteine and the closing phenylalanine or tryptophan. A D gene is named only where the DNA matches it firmly.

j_call d_call v_call cdr3_nt cdr3_aa
TRBJ1-2 - TRBV7-2 TGTGCCAGCAGCTCAATTGCTGGACAGAAAGCTAACTATGGCTACACCTTC CASSSIAGQKANYGYTF
TRBJ1-2 - TRBV5-1 TGCGCCAGCAGCTTGGCCACATACGACTATGGCTACACCTTC CASSLATYDYGYTF
TRBJ2-2 - TRBV27 TGTGCCAGCAGTTTATCGGGCAGGAACACCGGGGAGCTGTTTTTT CASSLSGRNTGELFF
TRBJ1-2 - TRBV18 TGTGCCAGCTCACCAGTAGCACAGGGAAGTAGTGGCTACACCTTC CASSPVAQGSSGYTF
TRBJ2-3 TRBD2 TRBV18 TGTGCCAGCTCACCCATCCCTAGCGGCGCAGATACGCAGTATTTT CASSPIPSGADTQYF
TRBJ2-3 - TRBV28 TGTGCCAGCAGTTCTATAAAAACTAGCACAGATACGCAGTATTTT CASSSIKTSTDTQYF
TRBJ1-1 - TRBV29-1 TGCAGCGTTGCAACCAGGCTGGCCGCTGAAGCTTTCTTT CSVATRLAAEAFF
TRBJ2-1 TRBD2 TRBV7-6 TGTGCCAGCAAACTAGCGGAGCAAAATGAGCAGTTCTTC CASKLAEQNEQFF
TRBJ2-3 TRBD2 TRBV5-5 TGTGCCAGCAGCCTGGGACTAGCGGGAGCAGATACGCAGTATTTT CASSLGLAGADTQYF
TRBJ2-1 - TRBV30 TGTGCCTGGAATTCGGGGAGCCCCTACAATGAGCAGTTCTTC CAWNSGSPYNEQFF
TRBJ2-7 TRBD1 TRBV29-1 TGCAGCGTTGAGGTTACAGGGGGCAGGATCTACGAGCAGTACTTC CSVEVTGGRIYEQYF
TRBJ2-2 - TRBV11-3 TGTGCCAGCAGCTTACAAGGGACTTGGGGCACCGGGGAGCTGTTTTTT CASSLQGTWGTGELFF
TRBJ2-7 - TRBV7-8 TGTGCCAGCAGCTTAGTTCCTAGCGTGAGCTACGAGCAGTACTTC CASSLVPSVSYEQYF
TRBJ1-3 - TRBV2 TGTGCCAGCAGTGGACTATCCTCTGGAAACACCATATATTTT CASSGLSSGNTIYF
TRBJ2-5 TRBD2 TRBV7-7 TGTGCTAGCAGCTTATACGGGAGGGGGGAGACCCAGTACTTC CASSLYGRGETQYF
TRBJ1-2 TRBD1 TRBV7-2 TGTGCCAGCAGCTTAAGGCAGGGGGTAGATGGCTACACCTTC CASSLRQGVDGYTF
TRBJ1-1 - TRBV18 TGTGCCAGCTCACCTTCACAGAGGAACACTGAAGCTTTCTTT CASSPSQRNTEAFF
TRBJ2-7 - TRBV7-2 TGTGCCAGCAGCCCAATGGGGCAGCTTTACGAGCAGTACTTC CASSPMGQLYEQYF
TRBJ2-1 TRBD2 TRBV5-1 TGCGCCAGCAGCGCCTCCGGGACTAGCGATGAGCAGTTCTTC CASSASGTSDEQFF
TRBJ2-7 TRBD1 TRBV5-6 TGTGCCAGCAGCCCTATCGGACAGGCCGTGGGCTACGAGCAGTACTTC CASSPIGQAVGYEQYF
TRBJ2-1 - TRBV18 TGTGCCAGCTCACCACCGGAGCGGACCTCCTACAATGAGCAGTTCTTC CASSPPERTSYNEQFF
TRBJ1-2 - TRBV7-9 TGTGCCAGCAGCTTTATACAGGCTAGCTATGGCTACACCTTC CASSFIQASYGYTF
TRBJ2-7 TRBD1 TRBV7-2 TGTGCCAGCAGCCCAGAACCCCCGGGACAGATCTCCTACGAGCAGTACTTC CASSPEPPGQISYEQYF